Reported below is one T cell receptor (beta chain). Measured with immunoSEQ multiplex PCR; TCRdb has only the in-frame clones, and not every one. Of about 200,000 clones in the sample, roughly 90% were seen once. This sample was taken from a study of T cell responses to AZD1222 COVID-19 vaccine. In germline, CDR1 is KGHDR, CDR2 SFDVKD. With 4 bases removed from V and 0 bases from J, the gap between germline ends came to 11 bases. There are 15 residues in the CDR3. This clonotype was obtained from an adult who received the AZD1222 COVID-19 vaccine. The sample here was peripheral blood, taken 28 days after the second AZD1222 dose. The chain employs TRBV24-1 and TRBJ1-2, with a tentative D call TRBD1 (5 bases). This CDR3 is CATSDPGRTNYGYTF. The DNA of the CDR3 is TGTGCCACCAGTGACCCGGGACGGACTAACTATGGCTACACCTTC.